Below, 9 T cell receptor beta chains from the same sample are listed, as sequenced in a study of blood T cell repertoires in COVID-19. Here immunoSEQ multiplex PCR was the method, and the copy in TCRdb shows in-frame clones only, minus some. The top ten hold over 25% of the sample, which has 70,000 to 75,000 clones, roughly 83% seen once. What was sequenced was peripheral blood. The receptors shown here come from a man between 65 and 80 years old with acute or convalescent COVID-19.

This clone has only one observation. The J gene is TRBJ2-3, the V gene TRBV10-3, with 10 bases matching TRBD2. The CDR3 is made up of 16 amino acids. After removal of 0 bases from V and 6 bases from J, the junction contained 6 bases not matched to a gene. The germline V gene has CDR1 ENHRY and CDR2 SYGVKD. The CDR3, as DNA: TGTGCCATCAGTGAGTCGGCTAGCGGGAGTCGTGATACGCAGTATTTT. Translating gives CAISESASGSRDTQYF.

CDR3 in amino acids: CASSPPVGGAINQPQHF. The DNA for the CDR3 is TGTGCCAGCTCACCACCCGTGGGGGGGGCAATCAATCAGCCCCAGCATTTT. This sequence joins TRBV18 and TRBJ1-5; possibly TRBD1 for D (6 bases). The CDR3 spans 17 residues. Trimming removed 0 bases at V and 3 bases at J, with 15 bases between. Germline loops: CDR1 KGHSH, CDR2 LQKENI.

The CDR3 here is CSFTRSGNEQFF. The DNA for the CDR3 is TGCAGCTTCACTAGATCGGGAAATGAGCAGTTCTTC. This chain uses TRBV29-1 with TRBJ2-1; possibly TRBD2 for D (5 bases). Trimming cost V 8 bases and J 7 bases, with 15 bases left between them. Germline V gene lookup returns CDR1 SQVTM and CDR2 ANQGSEA. This CDR3 spans 12 amino acids.

The chain employs TRBV6-5 and TRBJ2-7; D is unclear. This CDR3 is 11 amino acids long. Looked up from germline, CDR1 is MNHEY and CDR2 is SVGAGI. Trimming stripped 6 bases from V and 2 bases from J, with 5 bases between. The CDR3 loop is CASRTTYEQYF. Here the CDR3 DNA reads TGTGCCAGCAGAACTACCTACGAGCAGTACTTC.

This chain links TRBV30 with TRBJ1-2, with 11 positions matching TRBD1. The CDR3 sequence is 16 residues long. The V segment lost 0 bases and the J segment 8 bases; nucleotides outside the gene matches: 11. Germline loops: CDR1 GTSNPN, CDR2 SVGIG (reference sequence). The CDR3 loop is CAWSVRIGQGARGYTF. The CDR3 DNA is TGTGCCTGGAGTGTCCGGATCGGACAGGGGGCGCGCGGCTACACCTTC.

This chain links TRBV7-9 with TRBJ1-2; 9 bases are a match to TRBD1. V was clipped by 9 bases and J by 8 bases; unmatched bases: 13. The CDR3 consists of 14 residues. Per the germline V gene, CDR1 is SEHNR and CDR2 is FQNEAQ (reference sequence). The CDR3 DNA sequence: TGTGCCAGTTCGGGACAGGGCTACTATCGAGGCTACACCTTC. Protein: CASSGQGYYRGYTF.

In nucleotides, the CDR3 is TGTGCCAGCAGCGTACTAGCGGGAAGGAACACCGGGGAGCTGTTTTTT. Protein sequence: CASSVLAGRNTGELFF. This chain joins TRBV9 and TRBJ2-2; 9 bases agree with TRBD2. After removal of 1 base from V and 1 base from J, the junction contained 2 bases not matched to a gene. The CDR3 contains 16 residues. In germline, CDR1 is SGDLS, CDR2 YYNGEE.

The chain employs TRBV30 and TRBJ2-7; tentatively, D is TRBD1 (6 bases). Germline values: CDR1 GTSNPN, CDR2 SVGIG (reference sequence). Trimming pared 0 bases from V and 1 base from J, leaving 13 bases between. This CDR3 is 15 amino acids long. The CDR3 loop reads CAWSVGRGISYEQYF. DNA of the CDR3: TGTGCCTGGAGTGTAGGCAGGGGTATTTCCTACGAGCAGTACTTC.

The chain uses TRBV12-3 or TRBV12-4 and TRBJ2-1; D gene uncertain. V gave up 3 bases and J gave up 7 bases, with 10 bases separating them. The CDR3 loop spans 13 amino acids. The CDR3: CASSFALRNEQFF. CDR3 coding DNA: TGTGCCAGCAGTTTTGCCCTCCGGAATGAGCAGTTCTTC.